A selection of T cell receptor beta chains follows, all from one sample in a study of blood T cell repertoires in COVID-19. Here immunoSEQ multiplex PCR was the method, and the copy in TCRdb shows in-frame clones only, minus some. The sample has about 260,000 clones; around 88% are singletons. What was sequenced was peripheral blood. Receptor source: a man aged 25 to 40 with active or convalescent COVID-19. The CDR3 runs from the conserved cysteine through the conserved F or W.

V gene,J gene,CDR3 protein
TRBV11-3,TRBJ2-3,CASSLRTGTTDTQYF
TRBV4-2,TRBJ2-5,CASSQGGGRETQYF
TRBV6-1,TRBJ2-3,CASSAKWTSGGAFLDTQYF
TRBV6-5,TRBJ2-7,CASSYSPQGAYEQYF
TRBV6-2/TRBV6-3,TRBJ1-5,CASSNQQGAVGQPQHF
TRBV6-2/TRBV6-3,TRBJ1-6,CASSYEFEVIASPLHF
TRBV5-5,TRBJ1-5,CASQLYSNQPQHF
TRBV19,TRBJ2-3,CASSDGSLVAGGPDTQYF
TRBV30,TRBJ1-2,CAWSGDRGYGYTF
TRBV19,TRBJ2-2,CATTRDTGELFF
TRBV14,TRBJ1-1,CASSHSGDSITEAFF
TRBV5-1,TRBJ2-7,CASSPGTGSYEQYF
TRBV19,TRBJ1-5,CASSAGQLSNQPQHF
TRBV2,TRBJ1-6,CASSGQYNSPLHF
TRBV4-2,TRBJ1-2,CASSQDSGGYTF
TRBV4-3,TRBJ2-1,CASSQDRAWEFGQGTYNEQFF
TRBV6-5,TRBJ1-3,CASSYSKPPGRNTIYF
TRBV15,TRBJ2-1,CATSLGTSGDIYNEQFF
TRBV6-1,TRBJ2-1,CASSDSGGTYNEQFF
TRBV5-4,TRBJ2-1,CASSERLAGTEQFF
TRBV3-1/TRBV3-2,TRBJ1-5,CASSLAGTGGAQPQHF
TRBV24-1,TRBJ2-7,CATSDPLDRGSYEQYF
TRBV6-5,TRBJ1-5,CASSLGTAYNQPQHF
TRBV13,TRBJ2-3,CASSRTSPDTQYF
TRBV6-5,TRBJ1-2,CASRLDRDYGYTF
TRBV28,TRBJ2-2,CASSFAQATGELFF
TRBV7-2,TRBJ2-1,CASSLEGGLGNEQFF
TRBV4-3,TRBJ2-1,CASSQVSRDNEQFF
TRBV7-2,TRBJ2-5,CASSQRAAGEETQYF
TRBV11-2,TRBJ1-5,CASSPIQGYSNQPQHF
TRBV2,TRBJ2-1,CASMRPGGINNEQFF
TRBV6-5,TRBJ2-1,CASSSSGTGGRNEQFF
TRBV29-1,TRBJ1-3,CSVEDRGNSGNTIYF
TRBV19,TRBJ1-3,CASTPDRAPGNTIYF
TRBV10-2,TRBJ1-2,CASSETTGTYGYTF
TRBV12-3/TRBV12-4,TRBJ1-2,CATGVGYGYTF
TRBV6-6,TRBJ2-2,CASNSINGGTGELFF
TRBV3-1/TRBV3-2,TRBJ1-1,CASRPTGGWTEAFF
TRBV10-1,TRBJ2-2,CASSGTSNTGELFF
TRBV29-1,TRBJ2-3,CSVGIGGGDTQYF
TRBV9,TRBJ1-5,CASSVGGQGNQPQHF
TRBV2,TRBJ1-1,CASSEALLAGSNTEAFF
TRBV5-6,TRBJ2-7,CASSFYLATYEQYF
TRBV28,TRBJ2-1,CASSLSPGSGEQFF
TRBV2,TRBJ2-3,CASSVAVAGGYTDTQYF
TRBV4-3,TRBJ1-2,CASSQDTGNYGYTF
TRBV27,TRBJ2-1,CASSLSLAGDNEQFF
TRBV6-4,TRBJ1-5,CASSAWTDQPQHF
TRBV5-1,TRBJ1-6,CASSLAPGQGPTPLHF